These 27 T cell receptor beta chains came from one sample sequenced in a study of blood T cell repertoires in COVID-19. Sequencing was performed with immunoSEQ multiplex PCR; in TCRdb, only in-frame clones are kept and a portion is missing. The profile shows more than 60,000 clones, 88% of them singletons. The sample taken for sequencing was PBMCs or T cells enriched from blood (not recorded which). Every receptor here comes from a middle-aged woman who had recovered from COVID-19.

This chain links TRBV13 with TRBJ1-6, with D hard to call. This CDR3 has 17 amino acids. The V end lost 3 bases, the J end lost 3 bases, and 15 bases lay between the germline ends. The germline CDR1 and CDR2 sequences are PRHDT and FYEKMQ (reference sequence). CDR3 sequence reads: CASSLNPPPSYNSPLHF. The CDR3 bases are TGTGCCAGCAGCTTGAACCCACCCCCCAGCTATAATTCACCCCTCCACTTT.

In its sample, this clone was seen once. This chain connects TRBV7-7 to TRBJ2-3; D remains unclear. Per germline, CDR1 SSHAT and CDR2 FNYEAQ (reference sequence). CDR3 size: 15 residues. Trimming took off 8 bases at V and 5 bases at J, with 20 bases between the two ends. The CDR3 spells CASQKNPGYGDTQYF. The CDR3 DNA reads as TGTGCCAGCCAGAAGAACCCAGGTTATGGAGATACGCAGTATTTT.

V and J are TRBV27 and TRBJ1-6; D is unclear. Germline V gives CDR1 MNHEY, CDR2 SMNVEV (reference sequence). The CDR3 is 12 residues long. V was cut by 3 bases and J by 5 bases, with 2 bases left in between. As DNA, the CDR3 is TGTGCCAGCAGTTTCAATAATTCACCCCTCCACTTT. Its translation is CASSFNNSPLHF.

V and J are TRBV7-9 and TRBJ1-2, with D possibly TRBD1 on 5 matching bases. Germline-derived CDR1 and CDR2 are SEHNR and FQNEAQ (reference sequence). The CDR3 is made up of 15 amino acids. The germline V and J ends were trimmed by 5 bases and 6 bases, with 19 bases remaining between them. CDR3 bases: TGTGCCAGCAGCCCCAGGGCCAGTGGGGTCCATGGCTACACCTTC. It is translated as CASSPRASGVHGYTF.

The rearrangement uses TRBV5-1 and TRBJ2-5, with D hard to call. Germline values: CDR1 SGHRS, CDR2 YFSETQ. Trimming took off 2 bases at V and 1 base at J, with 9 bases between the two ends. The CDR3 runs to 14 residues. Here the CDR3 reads CASSFGTVQETQYF. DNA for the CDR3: TGCGCCAGCAGCTTTGGTACGGTCCAAGAGACCCAGTACTTC.

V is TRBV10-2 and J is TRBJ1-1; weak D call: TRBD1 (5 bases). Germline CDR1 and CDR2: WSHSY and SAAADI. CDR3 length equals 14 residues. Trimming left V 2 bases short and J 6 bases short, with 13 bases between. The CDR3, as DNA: TGCGCCAGCAGTGAGCGCCTGGGGGGGTCTGAAGCTTTCTTT. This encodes CASSERLGGSEAFF.

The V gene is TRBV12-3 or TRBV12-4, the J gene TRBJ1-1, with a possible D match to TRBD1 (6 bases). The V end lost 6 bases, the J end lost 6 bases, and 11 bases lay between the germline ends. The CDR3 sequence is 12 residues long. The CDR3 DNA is TGTGCCAGCAGCCAGGGGTTGGCTGAAGCTTTCTTT. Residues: CASSQGLAEAFF.

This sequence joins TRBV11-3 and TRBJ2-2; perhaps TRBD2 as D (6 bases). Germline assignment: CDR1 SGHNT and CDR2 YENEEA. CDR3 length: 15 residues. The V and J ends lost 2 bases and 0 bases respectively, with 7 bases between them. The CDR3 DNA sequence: TGTGCCAGCAGCTTACAGCGGGCGAACACCGGGGAGCTGTTTTTT. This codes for CASSLQRANTGELFF.

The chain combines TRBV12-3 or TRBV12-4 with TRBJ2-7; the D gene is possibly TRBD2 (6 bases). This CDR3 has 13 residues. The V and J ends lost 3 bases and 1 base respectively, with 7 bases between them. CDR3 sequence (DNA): TGTGCCAGCAGTTTGGGGGGTTCCTACGAGCAGTACTTC. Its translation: CASSLGGSYEQYF.

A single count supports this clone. The CDR3 DNA sequence: TGCGCCAGCAGCCAAGGGGCCAATCAGCCCCAGCATTTT. This encodes CASSQGANQPQHF. V gene TRBV4-1 combines with J gene TRBJ1-5, with D uncertain. Germline V gene sequence: CDR1 MGHRA, CDR2 YSYEKL. The CDR3 is made up of 13 amino acids. Trimming pared 1 base from V and 3 bases from J, leaving 4 bases between.

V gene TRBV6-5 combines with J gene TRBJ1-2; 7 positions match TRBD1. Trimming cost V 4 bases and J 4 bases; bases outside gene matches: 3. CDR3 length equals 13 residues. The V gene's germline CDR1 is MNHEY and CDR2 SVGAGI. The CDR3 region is CASSSGQVYGYTF. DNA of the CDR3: TGTGCCAGCAGTTCCGGACAGGTCTATGGCTACACCTTC.

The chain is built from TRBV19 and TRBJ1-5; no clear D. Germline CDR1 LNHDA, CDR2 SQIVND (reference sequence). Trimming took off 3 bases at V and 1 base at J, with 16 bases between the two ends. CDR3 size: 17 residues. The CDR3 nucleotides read TGTGCCAGTAGTATCGAGGAGGGCCGGTTAAGCAATCAGCCCCAGCATTTT. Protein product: CASSIEEGRLSNQPQHF.

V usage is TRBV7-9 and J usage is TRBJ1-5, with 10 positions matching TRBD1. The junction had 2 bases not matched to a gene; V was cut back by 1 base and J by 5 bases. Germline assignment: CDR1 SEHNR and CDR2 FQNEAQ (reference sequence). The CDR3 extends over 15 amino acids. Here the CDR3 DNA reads TGTGCCAGCAGCTTAGGACAGGGGGCGCATCAGCCCCAGCATTTT. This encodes CASSLGQGAHQPQHF.

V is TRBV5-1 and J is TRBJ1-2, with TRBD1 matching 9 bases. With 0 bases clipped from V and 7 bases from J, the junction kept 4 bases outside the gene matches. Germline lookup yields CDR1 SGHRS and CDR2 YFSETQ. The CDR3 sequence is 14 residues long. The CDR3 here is CASSLGGQGSGYTF. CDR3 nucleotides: TGCGCCAGCAGCTTGGGTGGACAGGGGTCTGGCTACACCTTC. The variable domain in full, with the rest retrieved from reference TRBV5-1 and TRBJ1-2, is KAGVTQTPRYLIKTRGQQVTLSCSPISGHRSVSWYQQTPGQGLQFLFEYFSETQRNKGNFPGRFSGRQFSNSRSEMNVSTLELGDSALYLCASSLGGQGSGYTFGSGTRLTVV.

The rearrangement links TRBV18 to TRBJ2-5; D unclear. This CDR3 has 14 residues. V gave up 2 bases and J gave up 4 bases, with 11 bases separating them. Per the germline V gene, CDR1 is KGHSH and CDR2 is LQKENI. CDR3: CASSPSRTAETQYF. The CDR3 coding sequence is TGTGCCAGCTCACCATCCCGTACTGCAGAGACCCAGTACTTC.

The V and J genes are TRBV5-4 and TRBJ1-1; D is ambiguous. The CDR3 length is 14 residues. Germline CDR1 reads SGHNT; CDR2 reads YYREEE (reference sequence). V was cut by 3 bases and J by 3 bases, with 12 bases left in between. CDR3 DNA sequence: TGTGCCAGCAGCTATGGCACGGCGGACACTGAAGCTTTCTTT. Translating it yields CASSYGTADTEAFF.

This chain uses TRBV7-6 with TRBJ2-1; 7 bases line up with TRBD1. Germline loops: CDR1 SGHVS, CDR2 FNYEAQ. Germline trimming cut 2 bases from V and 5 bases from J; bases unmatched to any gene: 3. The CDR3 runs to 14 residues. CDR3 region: CASSLRGGNNEQFF. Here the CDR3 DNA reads TGTGCCAGCAGCTTAAGAGGGGGCAACAATGAGCAGTTCTTC.

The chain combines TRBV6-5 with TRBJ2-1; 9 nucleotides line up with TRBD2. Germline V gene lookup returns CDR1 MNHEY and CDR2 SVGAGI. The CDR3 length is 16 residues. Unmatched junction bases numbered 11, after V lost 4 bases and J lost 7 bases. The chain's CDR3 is CASSSTIAGARNEQFF. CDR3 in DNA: TGTGCCAGCAGTTCAACTATAGCGGGGGCAAGGAATGAGCAGTTCTTC.

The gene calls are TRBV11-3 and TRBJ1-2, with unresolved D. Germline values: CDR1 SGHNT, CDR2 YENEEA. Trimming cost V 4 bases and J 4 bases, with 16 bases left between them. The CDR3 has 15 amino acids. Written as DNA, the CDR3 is TGTGCCAGCAGCTCCAAGAGTGGGTCGGGCTATGGCTACACCTTC. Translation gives CASSSKSGSGYGYTF.

In DNA, the CDR3 is TGCAGCGTGACCATCGGGGGCACCGGGGAGCTGTTTTTT. Protein: CSVTIGGTGELFF. V gene TRBV29-1 combines with J gene TRBJ2-2; weak D call: TRBD2 (6 bases). Trimming took 6 bases from V and 4 from J, leaving 12 bases between them. From germline, CDR1 is SQVTM and CDR2 ANQGSEA. CDR3 size: 13 residues.

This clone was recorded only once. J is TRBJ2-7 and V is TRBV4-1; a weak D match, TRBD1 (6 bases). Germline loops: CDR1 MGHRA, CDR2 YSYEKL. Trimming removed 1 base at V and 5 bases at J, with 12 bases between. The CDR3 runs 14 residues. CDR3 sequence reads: CASSQARGRNEQYF. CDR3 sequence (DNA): TGCGCCAGCAGCCAAGCCAGGGGACGGAACGAGCAGTACTTC.

As DNA, the CDR3 is TGTGCCAGTACCAATATTCCAGGACAGGGAGTGAATGAGCAGTTCTTC. Translated, it gives CASTNIPGQGVNEQFF. This sequence joins TRBV19 and TRBJ2-1; the match to TRBD1 covers 8 bases. This CDR3 is 16 amino acids long. V lost 7 bases to trimming and J lost 7 bases; unmatched junction nucleotides: 15. CDR1 LNHDA and CDR2 SQIVND come from the germline V gene (reference sequence).

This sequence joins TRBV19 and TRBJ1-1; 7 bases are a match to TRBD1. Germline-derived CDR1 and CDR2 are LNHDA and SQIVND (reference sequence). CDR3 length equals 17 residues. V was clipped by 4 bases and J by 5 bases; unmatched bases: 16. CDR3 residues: CASSTTRQGPRVTEAFF. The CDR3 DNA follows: TGTGCCAGTAGTACCACCCGACAGGGACCCAGAGTAACTGAAGCTTTCTTT.

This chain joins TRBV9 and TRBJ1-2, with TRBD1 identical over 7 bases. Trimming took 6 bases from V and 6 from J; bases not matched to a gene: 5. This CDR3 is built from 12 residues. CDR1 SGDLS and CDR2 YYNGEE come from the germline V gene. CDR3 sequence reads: CASKDRTHGYTF. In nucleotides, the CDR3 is TGTGCCAGCAAGGACAGGACCCATGGCTACACCTTC. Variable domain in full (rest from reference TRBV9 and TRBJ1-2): DSGVTQTPKHLITATGQRVTLRCSPRSGDLSVYWYQQSLDQGLQFLIQYYNGEERAKGNILERFSAQQFPDLHSELNLSSLELGDSALYFCASKDRTHGYTFGSGTRLTVV.

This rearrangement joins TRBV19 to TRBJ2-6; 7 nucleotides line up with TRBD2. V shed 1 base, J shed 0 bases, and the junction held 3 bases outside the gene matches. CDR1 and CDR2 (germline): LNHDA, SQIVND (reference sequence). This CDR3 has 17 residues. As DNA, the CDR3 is TGTGCCAGTAGTATAGGTGGGAGGGGCTCTGGGGCCAACGTCCTGACTTTC. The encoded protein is CASSIGGRGSGANVLTF.

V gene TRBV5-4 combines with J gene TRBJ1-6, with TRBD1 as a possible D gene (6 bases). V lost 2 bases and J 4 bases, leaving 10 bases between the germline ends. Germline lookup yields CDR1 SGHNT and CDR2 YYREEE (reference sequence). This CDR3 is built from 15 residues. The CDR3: CASSLGTPYNSPLHF. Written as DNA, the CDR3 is TGTGCCAGCAGCTTAGGGACACCTTATAATTCACCCCTCCACTTT.

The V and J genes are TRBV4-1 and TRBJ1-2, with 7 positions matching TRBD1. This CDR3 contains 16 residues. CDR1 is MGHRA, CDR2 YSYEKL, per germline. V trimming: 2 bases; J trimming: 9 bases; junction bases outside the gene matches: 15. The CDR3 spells CASSQQLNRRTGSYTF. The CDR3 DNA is TGCGCCAGCAGCCAACAACTAAACCGGAGGACAGGAAGCTACACCTTC.